This T cell receptor (beta chain) was identified during a study of tumor-infiltrating lymphocytes in primary liver carcinoma. Study-wide context: Stage T1-T3 N0M0 and a size of about 4 to 11 cm characterized the tumors. Study outcomes and limitations: With p = 0.039, the top-250-clone fraction in tumors significantly exceeded that in blood.

Of note for this clonotype: Its specificity is unknown. This may arise from a read error, as a much more abundant clone is one base away.

Researchers drew blood RNA from unsorted whole blood and extracted germline DNA as well. The CDR3 is made up of 15 amino acids. The trim removed 2 bases at V and 8 bases at J, leaving 12 bases unmatched. CDR1 and CDR2 (germline): LGHNA, YSLEER. TCR beta cDNA was reverse-transcribed from roughly 520 ng of total RNA. The reaction used a constant-region primer and ProtoScript II reverse transcriptase. Slightly modified ARM-PCR with three nested multiplex PCR rounds yielded TCR beta libraries. Two initial PCR rounds of around 10 cycles each paired TRBV1-TRBV30 forward primers with a C-beta reverse primer. TCRdb fed the multiplex PCR reads into MiXCR, producing one record per CDR3 protein. Counted here are about 300,000 distinct CDR3 sequences, roughly two thirds occurring once; the ten biggest clones make up roughly 10%.

This TCR derives from a man aged 35 to 55 with primary liver carcinoma and hepatitis B virus infection. This chain uses TRBV4-3 with TRBJ2-7, with 7 nucleotides matching TRBD1. The source material was peripheral blood. The DNA for the CDR3 is TGCGCCAGCAGCCAAACCGGGACAGCAAAAGACAAGCAGTACTTC. Translating gives CASSQTGTAKDKQYF.